One sample yielded the 19 T cell receptor beta chains listed below, sequenced in a study of blood T cell repertoires in COVID-19. Assay: immunoSEQ multiplex PCR; the TCRdb copy retains only in-frame clones and omits some. The table has some 380,000 clones, about four fifths seen once. Material for sequencing was peripheral blood. The receptors derive from a human donor with acute or convalescent COVID-19. The donor label of this sample is uncertain.

The chain couples TRBV18 to TRBJ2-7; unclear D gene. V was pared by 0 bases and J by 2 bases, with 2 bases between. The length of the CDR3 is 12 residues. The germline V gene has CDR1 KGHSH and CDR2 LQKENI. The CDR3, as DNA: TGTGCCAGCTCACCACCTACCTACGAGCAGTACTTC. It is translated as CASSPPTYEQYF.

The chain recombines TRBV6-5 with TRBJ1-1; maybe TRBD1 (5 bases). CDR3 length: 15 amino acids. Germline CDR1 MNHEY, CDR2 SVGAGI. Trimming stripped 7 bases from V and 1 base from J, with 16 bases between. CDR3 in DNA: TGTGCCAGCAACCCGAGGAGGGGCGGGAACACTGAAGCTTTCTTT. This gives the protein CASNPRRGGNTEAFF.

This clone was found once. This chain joins TRBV19 and TRBJ2-2; 11 bases are a match to TRBD2. The junction had 10 bases not matched to a gene; V was cut back by 7 bases and J by 3 bases. The CDR3 covers 17 residues. Germline V CDR1 and CDR2: LNHDA, SQIVND (reference sequence). CDR3 amino acids: CASKTIAGGLYTGELFF. The CDR3 DNA reads as TGTGCCAGTAAAACGATAGCGGGGGGGCTTTACACCGGGGAGCTGTTTTTT.

J is TRBJ1-2 and V is TRBV6-5; 9 positions match TRBD1. Per the germline V gene, CDR1 is MNHEY and CDR2 is SVGAGI. After removal of 3 bases from V and 8 bases from J, the junction contained 10 bases not matched to a gene. The CDR3 spans 15 residues. In nucleotides, the CDR3 is TGTGCCAGCAGTTATAACTCCGGGACAGGGCCCGGCTACACCTTC. Translating it yields CASSYNSGTGPGYTF.

This chain links TRBV28 with TRBJ1-1, with D perhaps TRBD1 (6 bases). The V gene's germline CDR1 is MDHEN and CDR2 SYDVKM. V was shortened by 6 bases and J by 4 bases, with 18 bases between the two germline ends. CDR3 size: 15 residues. The CDR3, as DNA: TGTGCCAGCAGGGATCCCAGGGGAGTGAGCACTGAAGCTTTCTTT. Encoded protein: CASRDPRGVSTEAFF.

The CDR3, as DNA: TGTGCCAGCTCAGCCGGGTTTCACGGTTACAATGAGCAGTTCTTC. This translates into CASSAGFHGYNEQFF. This chain connects TRBV18 to TRBJ2-1; D remains unclear. V lost 5 bases, J lost 4 bases, and 15 bases lay in between. The CDR3 sequence is 15 residues long. CDR1 and CDR2 (germline): KGHSH, LQKENI.

The chain has TRBV2 and TRBJ2-1; D unclear. Trimming removed 7 bases at V and 2 bases at J, with 9 bases between. CDR1 is SNHLY, CDR2 FYNNEI, per germline. This CDR3 has 13 residues. The CDR3 here is CASKGGTYNEQFF. For the CDR3, the DNA is TGTGCCAGCAAAGGCGGAACCTACAATGAGCAGTTCTTC.

V and J are TRBV11-2 and TRBJ2-1, with 7 bases identical to TRBD2. Per the germline V gene, CDR1 is SGHAT and CDR2 is FQNNGV. The ends lost 4 bases at V and 2 bases at J; junction bases unmatched: 8. This CDR3 is 16 amino acids long. This CDR3 reads CASSSSGGTTYNEQFF. In nucleotides, the CDR3 is TGTGCCAGCAGCTCCTCCGGCGGGACTACCTACAATGAGCAGTTCTTC.

The chain recombines TRBV7-9 with TRBJ2-3; D is possibly TRBD1 (6 bases). The V gene's germline CDR1 is SEHNR and CDR2 FQNEAQ (reference sequence). This CDR3 region has 17 residues. The germline V and J ends were trimmed by 0 bases and 1 base, with 14 bases remaining between them. The CDR3 bases are TGTGCCAGCAGCTTAGCCACAGGGTCCCTCCGCACAGATACGCAGTATTTT. Protein sequence: CASSLATGSLRTDTQYF. The entire variable domain, with the rest obtained from reference TRBV7-9 and TRBJ2-3, is as follows: DTGVSQNPRHKITKRGQNVTFRCDPISEHNRLYWYRQTLGQGPEFLTYFQNEAQLEKSRLLSDRFSAERPKGSFSTLEIQRTEQGDSAMYLCASSLATGSLRTDTQYFGPGTRLTVL.

This clone appeared a single time. The gene calls are TRBV7-2 and TRBJ1-4, with D possibly being TRBD1 (5 bases). Germline CDR1 and CDR2: SGHTA and FQGNSA. V was trimmed by 2 bases and J by 7 bases, leaving 17 bases between them. This CDR3 region has 16 residues. CDR3 in amino acids: CASSLKVGGSREKLFF. The CDR3 bases are TGTGCCAGCAGCTTAAAGGTGGGGGGGAGCCGTGAAAAACTGTTTTTT.

The CDR3 sequence is CASSLAGVRDTQYF. CDR3 coding DNA: TGTGCCAGCAGCTTAGCGGGAGTGAGAGATACGCAGTATTTT. The chain recombines TRBV5-5 with TRBJ2-3, with TRBD2 matching over 8 bases. Germline CDR1 is SGHKS and CDR2 is YYEKEE (reference sequence). The CDR3 spans 14 residues. The ends lost 2 bases at V and 5 bases at J; junction bases unmatched: 4.

The V call is TRBV6-1, the J call TRBJ1-1; tentatively, D is TRBD1 (5 bases). Germline CDR1 MNHNS, CDR2 SASEGT. The CDR3 has 15 amino acids. Trimming removed 1 base at V and 5 bases at J, with 14 bases between. CDR3 residues: CASSEGVWGYTEAFF. In DNA form, the CDR3 reads TGTGCCAGCAGTGAAGGGGTCTGGGGCTATACTGAAGCTTTCTTT.

The chain combines TRBV24-1 with TRBJ2-3; a possible D gene is TRBD1 (6 bases). Germline V lookup: CDR1 KGHDR, CDR2 SFDVKD. The CDR3 contains 17 residues. The V and J ends lost 0 bases and 5 bases respectively, with 17 bases between them. The CDR3 bases are TGTGCCACCAGTGATTTGCCGCCTAGTGGGGGCGGAGATACGCAGTATTTT. It codes for CATSDLPPSGGGDTQYF.

The rearrangement links TRBV7-2 to TRBJ1-1; 7 bases map to TRBD1. The CDR3 loop spans 14 amino acids. Germline CDR1 reads SGHTA; CDR2 reads FQGNSA. The V and J ends lost 5 bases and 5 bases, in that order; junction bases with no gene match: 8. This CDR3 reads CASSGRQGMTEAFF. The CDR3, as DNA: TGTGCCAGCAGCGGTCGACAGGGAATGACTGAAGCTTTCTTT.

The chain recombines TRBV19 with TRBJ1-1; D is possibly TRBD1 (6 bases). Trimming took 0 bases from V and 2 from J, leaving 13 bases between them. Germline assignment: CDR1 LNHDA and CDR2 SQIVND (reference sequence). The CDR3 covers 16 residues. CDR3 protein: CASSIDHWGTNTEAFF. The CDR3 bases are TGTGCCAGTAGTATAGATCATTGGGGGACAAACACTGAAGCTTTCTTT.

This chain's CDR3 is CASSFGGAVNTEAFF. CDR3 nucleotide sequence: TGTGCCAGCAGTTTTGGGGGCGCGGTGAACACTGAAGCTTTCTTT. The chain employs TRBV28 and TRBJ1-1; maybe TRBD1 (6 bases). The CDR3 has 15 amino acids. Deletions cut 3 bases from V and 0 bases from J, with 11 bases between. The germline V gene encodes CDR1 MDHEN and CDR2 SYDVKM.

The chain has TRBV5-4 and TRBJ2-5; possibly TRBD2 for D (7 bases). CDR1 is SGHNT, CDR2 YYREEE, per germline (reference sequence). V was clipped by 4 bases and J by 4 bases, with 11 bases between them. The CDR3 runs to 13 residues. The CDR3 DNA reads TGTGCCAGCAGCCCCGGGGGGCCAGAGACCCAGTACTTC. This translates into CASSPGGPETQYF.

In its sample, this clone was seen a few times. The CDR3 DNA is TGTGCCAGCAGCTTAACAGGGGGGGCCAACGTCCTGACTTTC. It is translated as CASSLTGGANVLTF. V usage is TRBV7-9 and J usage is TRBJ2-6; D is possibly TRBD1 (6 bases). CDR1 is SEHNR, CDR2 FQNEAQ, per germline (reference sequence). V lost 2 bases and J 4 bases, leaving 6 bases between the germline ends. The CDR3 is 14 amino acids.

V usage is TRBV5-6 and J usage is TRBJ2-1, with 9 bases identical to TRBD2. V was clipped by 2 bases and J by 5 bases; unmatched bases: 8. Germline V lookup: CDR1 SGHDT, CDR2 YYEEEE. This CDR3 has 16 residues. CDR3 coding DNA: TGTGCCAGCAGCTTTTTAGCGGGAGCAATGAACAATGAGCAGTTCTTC. Its protein is CASSFLAGAMNNEQFF.